This TCR beta chain stems from a study of blood T cell repertoires in COVID-19. Germline CDR1 and CDR2: GTSNPN and SVGIG (reference sequence). CDR3 length: 11 amino acids. As to this clone: At one end, the junction sequence differs from germline, possibly due to a read error.

Original data processing: Using reference gene primer amplification, nucleated cell counts were estimated. Generated by immunoSEQ multiplex PCR, the TCRdb table keeps only in-frame clones and is missing some. Clone size and the V and J calls come from that table; the DNA yielded D and trimming. This repertoire shows 150,000 to 170,000 clones, more than 80% found once; its top ten account for about 0.55%. The sequence came from a man in his forties or fifties with acute or convalescent COVID-19. The genes are TRBV30 and TRBJ2-7, with 7 bases that match TRBD2. The sequencing input was peripheral blood. CDR3 nucleotides: TGTGCCTGGAGTGTACGGGGGGATATAAACTTC. The encoded protein is CAWSVRGDINF.